Listed here are 29 T cell receptor beta chains from one sample, sequenced in a study of CD8 T cells in ankylosing spondylitis. Study observations and caveats: Ankylosing spondylitis blood appeared to carry a characteristic TCR beta motif of eight or nine highly homologous variants.

No antigens are known for them. TCRdb recomputed calls from the 5' RACE reads with MiXCR, one row per CDR3 protein. The repertoire has fewer than 550,000 distinct CDR3 sequences, about 5.2% of them found once; the top ten carry under 4.5%. The specimen was blood, either unsorted or a sorted T cell fraction (not recorded which). Every receptor here comes from a male donor with ankylosing spondylitis.

This clonotype was counted at least ten times. V and J are TRBV7-9 and TRBJ2-7, with no clear D. The germline CDR1 and CDR2 sequences are SEHNR and FQNEAQ (reference sequence). Trimming took 0 bases from V and 5 from J, leaving 14 bases between them. The CDR3 extends over 15 amino acids. The CDR3 DNA sequence: TGTGCCAGCAGCTTAGCTTCGTCGCTTCCCAACGAGCAGTACTTC. As protein: CASSLASSLPNEQYF.

The table lists this clonotype with a few counts. CDR3 coding DNA: TGTGCCAGTAGTATAGTAACGATAGCCAAAAACATTCAGTACTTC. This sequence encodes CASSIVTIAKNIQYF. V and J are TRBV19 and TRBJ2-4; D is undetermined. Germline V gene sequence: CDR1 LNHDA, CDR2 SQIVND (reference sequence). This CDR3 comprises 15 residues. V lost 1 base and J lost 0, with 7 bases in between.

In this sample, this clonotype turned up many times. The chain employs TRBV6-2 or TRBV6-3 and TRBJ2-7; D gene uncertain. The V end lost 6 bases, the J end lost 5 bases, and 11 bases lay between the germline ends. The V gene's germline CDR1 is MNHEY and CDR2 SVGEGT. There are 12 residues in the CDR3. The CDR3 loop is CASSYGHNEQYF. CDR3 DNA sequence: TGTGCCAGCAGCTACGGGCACAACGAGCAGTACTTC.

This clonotype was observed many times. The chain employs TRBV5-1 and TRBJ2-7; D is uncertain. Looked up from germline, CDR1 is SGHRS and CDR2 is YFSETQ. The CDR3 spans 12 residues. V was trimmed by 1 base and J by 3 bases, leaving 5 bases between them. The CDR3 loop is CASSLTRYEQYF. The CDR3 nucleotides are TGCGCCAGCAGCTTGACACGCTACGAGCAGTACTTC.

This clonotype was detected many times. V gene TRBV5-1 combines with J gene TRBJ1-4, with 10 bases aligning to TRBD1. J lost 8 bases, V lost 4 bases, and 8 bases had no gene match. The CDR3 is 15 residues long. Germline CDR1 reads SGHRS; CDR2 reads YFSETQ. The CDR3 loop reads CASSLSGTGDEKLFF. DNA of the CDR3: TGCGCCAGCAGCCTATCCGGGACAGGGGACGAAAAACTGTTTTTT.

In this sample, this clonotype turned up a few times. The chain recombines TRBV3-1 with TRBJ1-1, with 8 bases identical to TRBD1. The CDR3 covers 15 residues. Germline-derived CDR1 and CDR2 are LGHDT and YNNKEL (reference sequence). V dropped 3 bases and J dropped 2; count of bases not matched to a gene: 5. The CDR3 region is CASSHLGQGNTEAFF. Here the CDR3 DNA reads TGTGCCAGCAGCCACCTTGGACAGGGCAACACTGAAGCTTTCTTT.

The chain has TRBV7-9 and TRBJ1-5; no definite D call. Germline CDR1 reads SEHNR; CDR2 reads FQNEAQ (reference sequence). V gave up 7 bases and J gave up 4 bases, with 8 bases separating them. This CDR3 has 12 amino acids. CDR3 DNA sequence: TGTGCCAGCACCGATAGTAATCAGCCCCAGCATTTT. Translating gives CASTDSNQPQHF.

This clonotype was detected ten times or more. The V call is TRBV20-1, the J call TRBJ2-5; D may be TRBD2 (5 bases). The CDR3 is 13 residues long. Trimming left V 5 bases short and J 1 base short, with 11 bases between. Per germline, CDR1 DFQATT and CDR2 SNEGSKA (reference sequence). CDR3 sequence (DNA): TGCAGTGCTGGGCGCAGCGGCCAAGAGACCCAGTACTTC. It yields the protein CSAGRSGQETQYF.

This clonotype occurred a few times. The V call is TRBV20-1, the J call TRBJ2-7; 11 bases are shared with TRBD2. Germline-derived CDR1 and CDR2 are DFQATT and SNEGSKA (reference sequence). Trimming took 3 bases from V and 5 from J; bases not matched to a gene: 6. The CDR3 length is 14 residues. CDR3 sequence: CSARVLAGENEQYF. The CDR3 DNA is TGCAGTGCTAGGGTACTAGCGGGAGAGAACGAGCAGTACTTC.

This clonotype was seen ten or more times. At one of its ends the junction is not consistent with the germline gene, which may arise from a read error. The V and J genes are TRBV7-3 and TRBJ1-1; D is possibly TRBD1 (6 bases). The germline gives CDR1 SGHTA, CDR2 FQGTGA. The CDR3 totals 13 residues. CDR3 nucleotides: TGTGCCAGCAGCCGACGGTGGGACACAGAAGCTTTCTTT. The encoded protein is CASSRRWDTEAFF.

This clonotype was picked up many times. The chain is built from TRBV29-1 and TRBJ2-6; D uncertain. The CDR3 consists of 13 residues. Germline CDR1 and CDR2: SQVTM and ANQGSEA. Trimming took off 3 bases at V and 2 bases at J, with 5 bases between the two ends. The CDR3 region has the DNA TGCAGCGTTGACGACCCTGGGGCCAACGTCCTGACTTTC. Translation: CSVDDPGANVLTF.

The chain has TRBV28 and TRBJ2-3; maybe TRBD1 (6 bases). CDR3 length: 18 residues. V shed 4 bases and J shed 0 bases, with 20 bases lying between them. Germline V gives CDR1 MDHEN, CDR2 SYDVKM. CDR3 protein: CASSSSRVTGSSTDTQYF. CDR3 nucleotide sequence: TGTGCCAGCAGTTCCTCCAGAGTCACAGGGTCTAGCACAGATACGCAGTATTTT. The full variable domain, with the rest looked up from reference TRBV28 and TRBJ2-3, is DVKVTQSSRYLVKRTGEKVFLECVQDMDHENMFWYRQDPGLGLRLIYFSYDVKMKEKGDIPEGYSVSREKKERFSLILESASTNQTSMYLCASSSSRVTGSSTDTQYFGPGTRLTVL.

Ten or more counts support this clonotype. The V and J genes are TRBV4-2 and TRBJ2-2; a weak D match, TRBD2 (5 bases). Trimming stripped 4 bases from V and 4 bases from J, with 13 bases between. Germline lookup yields CDR1 LGHNA and CDR2 YNFKEQ. This CDR3 comprises 15 residues. The CDR3 DNA follows: TGTGCCAGCAGCCCAGATGCCGGAGGCACCGGGGAGCTGTTTTTT. Amino acid sequence: CASSPDAGGTGELFF.

This clonotype has more than one count but fewer than ten. This chain joins TRBV4-1 and TRBJ2-1; D is possibly TRBD2 (6 bases). Germline V gives CDR1 MGHRA, CDR2 YSYEKL. Trimming removed 1 base at V and 0 bases at J, with 16 bases between. The CDR3 is 18 amino acids. CDR3 nucleotide sequence: TGCGCCAGCAGCCAAGGTTATCTCGCGGGGAGCTCCTACAATGAGCAGTTCTTC. Residues: CASSQGYLAGSSYNEQFF.

This clonotype was found many times. V usage is TRBV5-1 and J usage is TRBJ2-3; D ambiguous. CDR3 length: 15 amino acids. Germline CDR1 and CDR2: SGHRS and YFSETQ. Trimming left V 2 bases short and J 2 bases short, with 12 bases between. The CDR3: CASSLSWRHTDTQYF. The CDR3 DNA is TGCGCCAGCAGCTTATCCTGGCGGCACACAGATACGCAGTATTTT.

This clonotype was detected ten times or more. One end of the junction does not line up with germline, which may come from a read error. V and J are TRBV29-1 and TRBJ2-3; TRBD1 matches at 7 bases. The CDR3 contains 16 residues. Germline lookup yields CDR1 SQVTM and CDR2 ANQGSEA. CDR3 sequence (DNA): TGCAGCGTCGAAGTCCCGGGACAGAGCCGCACAGATACGCAGTATTTT. Encoded protein: CSVEVPGQSRTDTQYF.

This clonotype was recorded at least ten times. The rearrangement links TRBV5-5 to TRBJ2-5; no firm D call. V lost 4 bases to trimming and J lost 5 bases, with 6 bases between them. This CDR3 is 11 amino acids long. Looked up from germline, CDR1 is SGHKS and CDR2 is YYEKEE (reference sequence). CDR3 sequence: CASSPKETQYF. DNA of the CDR3: TGTGCCAGCAGCCCCAAGGAGACCCAGTACTTC. The entire variable domain, with the rest obtained from reference TRBV5-5 and TRBJ2-5, is as follows: DAGVTQSPTHLIKTRGQQVTLRCSPISGHKSVSWYQQVLGQGPQFIFQYYEKEERGRGNFPDRFSARQFPNYSSELNVNALLLGDSALYLCASSPKETQYFGPGTRLLVL.

Many counts were recorded for this clonotype. The chain joins TRBV7-2 to TRBJ1-1; D remains ambiguous. The CDR3 sequence is 14 residues long. CDR1 and CDR2 from the germline V gene are SGHTA and FQGNSA. Trimming cost V 0 bases and J 6 bases, with 11 bases left between them. CDR3 region: CASSLAPGEAEAFF. The CDR3 DNA sequence: TGTGCCAGCAGCTTAGCGCCCGGGGAAGCTGAAGCTTTCTTT.

This clonotype appeared a few times. The rearrangement joins TRBV4-3 to TRBJ2-7, with 7 bases that match TRBD1. The CDR3 loop spans 15 amino acids. The germline CDR1 and CDR2 sequences are LGHNA and YSLEER. J was trimmed by 2 bases and V by 3 bases; bases with no gene match: 7. CDR3 nucleotide sequence: TGCGCCAGCAGCCATCAGACAGGGTCCACCTACGAGCAGTACTTC. This encodes CASSHQTGSTYEQYF.

There are many counts of this clonotype. The chain uses TRBV5-1 and TRBJ2-7; 8 nucleotides match TRBD1. The V segment lost 3 bases and the J segment 5 bases; nucleotides outside the gene matches: 7. The CDR3 has 14 residues. CDR1 is SGHRS, CDR2 YFSETQ, per germline. Here the CDR3 DNA reads TGCGCCAGCAGCTGGTCCCGGGGACAGGACGAGCAGTACTTC. As protein: CASSWSRGQDEQYF.

The gene calls are TRBV5-4 and TRBJ2-7; D might be TRBD1 (6 bases). Germline V gene sequence: CDR1 SGHNT, CDR2 YYREEE (reference sequence). Trimming stripped 4 bases from V and 2 bases from J, with 13 bases between. The CDR3 runs to 14 residues. CDR3 sequence: CASSTSQGTYEQYF. CDR3 in DNA: TGTGCCAGCAGCACCTCACAGGGCACCTACGAGCAGTACTTC.

Ten or more counts support this clonotype. The rearrangement links TRBV9 to TRBJ2-3; weak D call: TRBD2 (6 bases). Deletions cut 3 bases from V and 0 bases from J, with 17 bases between. Germline CDR1 reads SGDLS; CDR2 reads YYNGEE. The CDR3 covers 17 residues. Here the CDR3 reads CASSDPIAGSSTDTQYF. The CDR3 DNA follows: TGTGCCAGCAGCGACCCGATCGCGGGGTCTAGCACAGATACGCAGTATTTT.

This clonotype was seen at least ten times. The chain has TRBV29-1 and TRBJ2-2, with 7 bases that match TRBD1. Per germline, CDR1 SQVTM and CDR2 ANQGSEA. V lost 6 bases and J lost 6; bases outside the gene matches: 13. This CDR3 is built from 15 residues. The CDR3 nucleotides read TGCAGCGTCGAGGACTGGACAGGAGCGGCCGGGGAGCTGTTTTTT. Protein product: CSVEDWTGAAGELFF.

This clonotype has at least ten counts. The chain recombines TRBV20-1 with TRBJ2-5, with 8 bases lining up with TRBD2. The germline V gene encodes CDR1 DFQATT and CDR2 SNEGSKA (reference sequence). This CDR3 has 13 amino acids. CDR3 sequence reads: CSGSGSLGETQYF. CDR3 coding DNA: TGCAGCGGAAGCGGGAGCTTGGGGGAGACCCAGTACTTC.

This clonotype was seen many times. The rearrangement uses TRBV13 and TRBJ1-4; 11 positions match TRBD1. Unmatched junction bases numbered 9, after V lost 5 bases and J lost 10 bases. There are 15 residues in the CDR3. CDR1 PRHDT and CDR2 FYEKMQ come from the germline V gene (reference sequence). The CDR3 DNA reads TGTGCCAGCAGCGGGACCGGGACAGGGGGGAGAAAACTGTTTTTT. Residues: CASSGTGTGGRKLFF.

This clonotype was counted many times. The rearrangement joins TRBV29-1 to TRBJ2-5, with D perhaps matching TRBD1 or TRBD2 (6 bases each). The length of the CDR3 is 12 residues. Trimming removed 5 bases at V and 4 bases at J, with 11 bases between. The germline gives CDR1 SQVTM, CDR2 ANQGSEA. This CDR3 reads CSVSRGRETQYF. The CDR3 coding sequence is TGCAGCGTTTCCCGGGGGCGAGAGACCCAGTACTTC.

The genes are TRBV2 and TRBJ1-5; no clear D. Per germline, CDR1 SNHLY and CDR2 FYNNEI. V was pared by 4 bases and J by 4 bases, with 5 bases between. The CDR3 runs to 12 residues. CDR3 bases: TGTGCCAGCAGTGTGACAAATCAGCCCCAGCATTTT. Its translation: CASSVTNQPQHF.

This clonotype was counted ten times or more. The rearrangement joins TRBV5-1 to TRBJ2-3; maybe TRBD1 (6 bases). Trimming pared 4 bases from V and 2 bases from J, leaving 14 bases between. Germline V CDR1 and CDR2: SGHRS, YFSETQ. CDR3 length: 15 amino acids. CDR3 nucleotide sequence: TGCGCCAGCAGCCCCGGGGACATCGACACAGATACGCAGTATTTT. Translating it yields CASSPGDIDTDTQYF.

In this sample, this clonotype turned up many times. This sequence joins TRBV20-1 and TRBJ1-4; D is undetermined. The CDR3 totals 10 residues. The germline V gene has CDR1 DFQATT and CDR2 SNEGSKA (reference sequence). The V end was cut by 0 bases, the J end by 8 bases, with 1 base between. CDR3 sequence (DNA): TGCAGTGCTAGAGAGGAAAAACTGTTTTTT. Its protein product is CSAREEKLFF.